This TCR beta chain was observed in a study of T-cell reconstitution after alpha-beta-depleted transplantation in children (TCRdb year 2016). Regarding the study in general: T-cell immune reconstitution after TCRalphabeta/CD19-depleted allogeneic hematopoietic cell transplantation in children was quantitatively tracked in the study by means of TCR repertoire profiling. Findings and caveats that apply to the study as a whole: Over subsequent months, a decline in hyperexpanded clone frequencies was noted, and after one year, T-cell counts and TCRbeta diversity were mostly ascribed to newly produced T cells. In some patients, high TCRbeta diversity at day 60 was attributed to recipient T cells and intrathymic progenitors that had survived conditioning. About two months after transplant, the apparently early recovery of alphabetaT-cell counts reportedly depended on just several hundred clones that had expanded rapidly and came from non-depleted graft cells.

The treatment or condition label, read with the paper, signifies: allogeneic hematopoietic cell transplantation with graft depleted of TCRalphabeta T cells and CD19 B cells. Transplant recipients were children who received TCRalphabeta/CD19-depleted allogeneic hematopoietic cell grafts. Library preparation was by PCR. TCRdb lists the instrument as Illumina HiSeq 2500. TCR library preparation used molecular barcoding, with unique molecular identifiers applied to normalize quantification of the TCRbeta repertoire. TCRdb cleaned the public reads at Q25 with fastp, built clones with MiXCR and kept in-frame beta chains. Rows matching on CDR3 protein sequence are summarized as one entry with the most common DNA and genes. This sample has approximately 800,000 distinct CDR3 sequences in its table, and roughly 15% of those were observed once. Jointly, the top ten make up just under 5% of the sample. This clonotype was recorded a few times. Which antigen it targets is not known. Base-call qualities are not available, and no considerably larger clone is one nucleotide away.

The input for sequencing was PBMCs, mostly from graft donor cells, taken 360 days after TCRalphabeta/CD19-depleted stem cell transplant. The sequence came from a male patient aged 10 to 17 who had a stem cell transplant for acute lymphoblastic leukemia, so the T cells may come from the graft donor.

CDR3 loop: CASSLQIAGWDNEQFF. The DNA reads TGTGCCAGCAGTCTCCAGATAGCGGGATGGGACAATGAGCAGTTCTTC. The chain joins TRBV12-3 or TRBV12-4 to TRBJ2-1, with 8 middle bases fitting TRBD2. V lost 5 bases and J lost 5 bases, and the count of bases not matched to a germline gene is 11. The cysteine opens and the phenylalanine closes a CDR3 of 16 amino acids. Solely the CDR3 DNA is kept, with 48 bases framed from the first base.